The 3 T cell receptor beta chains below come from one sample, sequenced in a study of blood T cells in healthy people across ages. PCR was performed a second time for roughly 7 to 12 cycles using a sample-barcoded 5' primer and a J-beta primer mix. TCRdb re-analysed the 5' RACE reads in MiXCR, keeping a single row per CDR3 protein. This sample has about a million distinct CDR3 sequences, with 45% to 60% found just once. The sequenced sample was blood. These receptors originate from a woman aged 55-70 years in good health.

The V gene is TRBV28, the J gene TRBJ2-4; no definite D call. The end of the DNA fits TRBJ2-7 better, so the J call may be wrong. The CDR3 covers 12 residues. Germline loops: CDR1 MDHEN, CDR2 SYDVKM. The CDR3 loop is CASSPRWGEQYF. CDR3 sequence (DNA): TGTGCCAGCAGCCCAAGGTGGGGCGAGCAGTACTTC.

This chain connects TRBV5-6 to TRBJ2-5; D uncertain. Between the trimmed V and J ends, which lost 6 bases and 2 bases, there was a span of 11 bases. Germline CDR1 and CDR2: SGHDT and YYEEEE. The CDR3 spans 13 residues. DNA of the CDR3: TGTGCCAGCACCCTCCCTCCGCAAGAGACCCAGTACTTC. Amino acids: CASTLPPQETQYF. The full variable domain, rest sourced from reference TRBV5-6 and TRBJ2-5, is DAGVTQSPTHLIKTRGQQVTLRCSPKSGHDTVSWYQQALGQGPQFIFQYYEEEERQRGNFPDRFSGHQFPNYSSELNVNALLLGDSALYLCASTLPPQETQYFGPGTRLLVL.

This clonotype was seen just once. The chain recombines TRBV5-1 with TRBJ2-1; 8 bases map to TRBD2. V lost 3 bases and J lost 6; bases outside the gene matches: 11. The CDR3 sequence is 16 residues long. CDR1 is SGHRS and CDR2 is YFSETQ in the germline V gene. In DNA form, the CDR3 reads TGCGCCAGCAGCTACCTACCGGGACTAGGGGGCAATGAGCAGTTCTTC. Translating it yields CASSYLPGLGGNEQFF. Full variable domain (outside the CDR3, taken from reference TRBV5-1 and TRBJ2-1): KAGVTQTPRYLIKTRGQQVTLSCSPISGHRSVSWYQQTPGQGLQFLFEYFSETQRNKGNFPGRFSGRQFSNSRSEMNVSTLELGDSALYLCASSYLPGLGGNEQFFGPGTRLTVL.